This T cell receptor beta chain was identified in a study of identical twins (dated by TCRdb to about 2016). Background for the entire study: To test whether fetal clonotypes persist, the study used deep sequencing on TCR alpha and beta repertoires from monozygotic twins, unrelated adults of various ages, and cord blood. To rule out contamination, replicate twin experiments were performed at different times with different library preparation protocols.

Every donor in the study was a healthy Caucasian. Three pairs of female monozygotic twins, all aged 18 to 29 years, were included in the twin cohort. RNA for TCR libraries was isolated from peripheral blood mononuclear cells. This clonotype showed up just a few times. Its target antigen remains unknown. One base away there is no much larger clone; base qualities are not given. Summary of the overall study and its limitations: Recombination models systematically underestimated out-of-frame TCR alpha sharing in monozygotic twins but agreed with sharing between unrelated individuals. Zero-insertion analyses could be partly confounded by invariant T cells such as MAIT and iNKT, though diverse VJ usage argued against such confounding for most clonotypes. In beta out-of-frame sequences, excess twin sharing was weaker, because having fewer shared sequences lowered the signal-to-noise ratio. Fewer insertions were carried by abundant cord blood beta clonotypes, a similar but weaker trend appeared in young adult naive repertoires, and no such trend appeared in memory repertoires. Compared with coincidental sharing between unrelated individuals, out-of-frame TCR alpha sequences shared between twins showed an excess of sequences with low generation probability. Because the same donors could not be followed over many years, conclusions were based on cross-sectional statistical analysis.

The library came from 5' RACE. These reads were obtained on an Illumina HiSeq 2000. Template switching introduced a universal primer binding site; the final cDNA contained a unique molecular identifier, enabling accurate counting of TCR cDNA molecules. First-strand cDNA for TCR alpha and beta chains was synthesized from specific primers in the conserved constant-segment region. Each cDNA library was double barcoded, with a SMART-Mk sample barcode plus Illumina barcodes, to control for contamination. Two successive PCR steps introduced TruSeq adapter sequences along with Illumina sample barcodes. The Illumina HiSeq platform was used with custom primers to sequence TCR alpha and beta cDNA libraries. The published analysis was carried out like this. Raw reads were processed with MiGEC to extract unique molecular identifiers, and MiXCR was used to determine CDR3 positions. For each individual, recombination models were inferred using an EM algorithm with the repgenHMM and IGoR tools. The analysis of shared clonotypes was done with the tcR package in R, with sharing normalized by the product of cloneset sizes. To study raw recombination free of thymic and clonal selection effects, out-of-frame nonproductive sequences were analyzed. TCRdb ran its own pipeline on the public reads, namely fastp trimming at Q25 and MiXCR clone calling, and kept in-frame beta chains. Here each entry gathers all rows of one CDR3 protein and keeps the most common genes and DNA. These V and J calls originate from TCRdb's pipeline instead of the authors' own analysis. Here the sample has about 890,000 distinct CDR3 sequences; roughly an eighth occur a single time. The ten largest make up around 1.6% of the sample.

The CDR3, cysteine through phenylalanine, is 17 amino acids long. Here the CDR3 DNA is all that survives: 51 bases in frame from base 1. For CDR1 and CDR2, the germline V gene lists SGHRS and YFSETQ. Ends trimmed: V by 1 base, J by 5 bases; bases unmatched to a gene: 9. The same data also contributed to another study, on yellow fever vaccine responses in identical twins. The second study, in turn, reports: According to the authors, the vaccine-induced T cell response in identical twins seemed to be partly convergent and partly specific to each individual. Focusing on identical twins, the study followed the T cell clones that responded to the vaccine, and did so with precision.

The origin of this receptor is a woman in her late teens or twenties in good health. In this chain, TRBV5-1 is recombined with TRBJ2-5, and 12 junctional nucleotides match TRBD2. The sequenced sample was PBMCs. The DNA sequence is as follows: TGCGCCAGCAGCTTGCGGGCTAGCGGGAGGGCCGGGGAGACCCAGTACTTC. This translates into CASSLRASGRAGETQYF.